This TCR beta chain was obtained from a study of T cell repertoires in cytomegalovirus infection. Study context: Based on public TCR beta signatures, there were indications of CMV infection and of a matching HLA type. The study's findings and limits: The ex vivo response was dominated by HLA-C-restricted CMV-specific TCR beta clonotypes.

A single record per CDR3 protein comes from TCRdb applying MiXCR to the reads. Among tens of thousands of distinct CDR3 sequences listed, under 55% were seen once. The CDR3 sequence is 14 residues long. Germline CDR1 and CDR2: SGHRS and YFSETQ. The junction had 9 bases not matched to a gene; V was cut back by 3 bases and J by 6 bases. This clonotype was seen only once. Its cognate antigen is unknown. The rearrangement uses TRBV5-1 and TRBJ2-7; 7 bases agree with TRBD2. The sequence was obtained from a human donor in good health (CMV status not recorded). Some clones in this sample may be carry-over from other donors' samples. The sequencing here drew on CD8+ T cells from cultured PBMCs, taken from culture after CMV antigen stimulation. CDR3 sequence: CASSYGGGTFEQYF. Here the CDR3 DNA reads TGCGCCAGCAGCTATGGCGGGGGTACCTTCGAGCAGTACTTC.